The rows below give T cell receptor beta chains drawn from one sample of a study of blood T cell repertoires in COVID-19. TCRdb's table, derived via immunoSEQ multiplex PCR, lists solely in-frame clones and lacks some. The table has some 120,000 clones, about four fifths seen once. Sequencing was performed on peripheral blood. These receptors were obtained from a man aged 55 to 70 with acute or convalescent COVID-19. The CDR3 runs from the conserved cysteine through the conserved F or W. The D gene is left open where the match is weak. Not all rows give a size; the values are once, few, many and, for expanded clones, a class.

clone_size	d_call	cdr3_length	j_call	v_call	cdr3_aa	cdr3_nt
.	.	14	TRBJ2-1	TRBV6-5	CASSYNARGNEQFF	TGTGCCAGCAGTTACAATGCTCGGGGCAATGAGCAGTTCTTC
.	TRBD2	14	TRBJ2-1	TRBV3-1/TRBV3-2	CASSGLAGSNEQFF	TGTGCCAGCAGTGGACTAGCGGGCAGCAATGAGCAGTTCTTC
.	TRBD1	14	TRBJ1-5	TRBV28	CAIQTGGGNQPQHF	TGTGCCATCCAGACAGGGGGCGGCAATCAGCCCCAGCATTTT
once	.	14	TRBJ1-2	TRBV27	CASRSRDPLYGYTF	TGTGCCAGCCGGTCCAGGGATCCCCTCTATGGCTACACCTTC
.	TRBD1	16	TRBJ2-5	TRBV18	CASSPSGQGVQETQYF	TGTGCCAGCTCACCATCGGGACAGGGGGTCCAAGAGACCCAGTACTTC
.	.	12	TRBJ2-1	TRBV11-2	CASSSRGRGQFF	TGTGCCAGCAGCTCACGAGGAAGAGGACAGTTCTTC
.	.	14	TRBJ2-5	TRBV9	CASSSQGWQETQYF	TGTGCCAGCAGCAGTCAGGGGTGGCAAGAGACCCAGTACTTC
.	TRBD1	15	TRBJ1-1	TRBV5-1	CASSLGQGLNTEAFF	TGCGCCAGCAGCTTGGGACAGGGATTGAACACTGAAGCTTTCTTT
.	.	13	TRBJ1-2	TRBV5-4	CASSPDRNYGYTF	TGTGCCAGCAGCCCGGACAGAAACTATGGCTACACCTTC
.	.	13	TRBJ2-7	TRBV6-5	CASIFDRRYEQYF	TGTGCCAGCATTTTCGACAGGCGCTACGAGCAGTACTTC
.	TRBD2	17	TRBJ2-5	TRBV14	CASSQDRRLAEQETQYF	TGTGCCAGCAGCCAAGATCGCCGACTAGCAGAACAAGAGACCCAGTACTTC
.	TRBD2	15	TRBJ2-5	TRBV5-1	CASGQTSGSLETQYF	TGCGCCAGTGGACAGACTAGCGGGAGTTTAGAGACCCAGTACTTC
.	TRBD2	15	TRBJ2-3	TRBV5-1	CASSLTSGSIYTQYF	TGCGCCAGCAGCTTGACTAGCGGGAGTATCTATACGCAGTATTTT
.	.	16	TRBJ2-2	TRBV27	CASSLQGVGGTGELFF	TGTGCCAGCAGTTTACAGGGGGTCGGGGGCACCGGGGAGCTGTTTTTT
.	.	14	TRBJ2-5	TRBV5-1	CASSPRAQGETQYF	TGCGCCAGCAGCCCCAGGGCCCAGGGAGAGACCCAGTACTTC